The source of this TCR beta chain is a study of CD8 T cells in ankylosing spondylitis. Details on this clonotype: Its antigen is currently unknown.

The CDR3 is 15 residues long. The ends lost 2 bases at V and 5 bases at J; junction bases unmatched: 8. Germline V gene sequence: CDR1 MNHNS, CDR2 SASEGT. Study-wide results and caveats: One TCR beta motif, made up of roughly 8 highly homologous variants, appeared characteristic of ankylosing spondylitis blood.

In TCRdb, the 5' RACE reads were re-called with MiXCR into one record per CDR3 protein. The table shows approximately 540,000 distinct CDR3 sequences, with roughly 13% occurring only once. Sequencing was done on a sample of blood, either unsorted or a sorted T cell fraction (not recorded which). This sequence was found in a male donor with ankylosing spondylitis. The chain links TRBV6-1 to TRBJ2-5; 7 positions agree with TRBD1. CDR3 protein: CASSESVRGRETQYF. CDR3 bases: TGTGCCAGCAGTGAAAGCGTAAGGGGGCGGGAGACCCAGTACTTC.